A selection of T cell receptor beta chains follows, all from one sample in a study of cytomegalovirus exposure and HLA in healthy donors. Data came from immunoSEQ multiplex PCR; TCRdb stores just in-frame clones and leaves some out. The sample shows about 110,000 clones, 77% of them seen only once. Sample: PBMCs. Receptors originate from a male donor in good health and CMV-seronegative. Both conserved end residues are part of each CDR3. A D gene is named only where the DNA matches it firmly. Some rows have no size entry. The others give once, few or many, or a class for an expanded clone.

TRBV19,TRBJ2-3,few,TRBD1,CASSTTGQGITDTQYF,TGTGCCAGTAGTACCACAGGACAGGGGATCACAGATACGCAGTATTTT
TRBV25-1,TRBJ2-3,.,TRBD2,CASTGTSGGNTQYF,TGTGCCAGCACCGGGACTAGCGGGGGTAATACGCAGTATTTT
TRBV29-1,TRBJ1-2,.,.,CSVEDPGRGYTF,TGCAGCGTTGAAGATCCAGGAAGAGGCTACACCTTC
TRBV5-1,TRBJ2-5,.,.,CASSLLGREQETQYF,TGCGCCAGCAGCTTGTTGGGCAGGGAACAAGAGACCCAGTACTTC
TRBV5-4,TRBJ2-2,.,.,CASSLGREGGGELFF,TGTGCGAGCAGCTTAGGGCGGGAAGGTGGCGGGGAGCTGTTTTTT
TRBV28,TRBJ1-2,.,TRBD1,CATRGQGDNYGYTF,TGTGCCACTCGTGGACAGGGAGATAACTATGGCTACACCTTC
TRBV2,TRBJ1-1,few,.,CASKEQMNTEAFF,TGTGCCAGCAAAGAACAGATGAACACTGAAGCTTTCTTT
TRBV27,TRBJ2-2,.,TRBD1,CASNSRTGGTGELFF,TGTGCCAGCAATAGCAGGACAGGGGGCACCGGGGAGCTGTTTTTT
TRBV30,TRBJ2-7,.,.,CAWSPWTSGGHEQYF,TGTGCCTGGAGTCCCTGGACTAGTGGGGGCCACGAGCAGTACTTC
TRBV28,TRBJ1-5,.,TRBD1,CASSIGTGNQPQHF,TGTGCCAGCAGTATCGGGACAGGTAATCAGCCCCAGCATTTT
TRBV28,TRBJ2-3,.,TRBD2,CALGRGRTSTDTQYF,TGTGCCCTTGGGAGGGGTCGGACCAGCACAGATACGCAGTATTTT
TRBV27,TRBJ2-1,.,TRBD2,CASRPTFTSGSQQRGGEQFF,TGTGCCAGCAGGCCTACTTTTACTAGCGGGAGTCAACAACGGGGAGGTGAGCAGTTCTTC
TRBV5-1,TRBJ2-6,.,TRBD1,CASSPETGVGANVLTF,TGCGCCAGCAGCCCGGAGACAGGGGTCGGGGCCAACGTCCTGACTTTC
TRBV15,TRBJ2-5,.,TRBD2,CATSIGRNQETQYF,TGTGCCACCAGCATCGGGAGGAACCAAGAGACCCAGTACTTC
TRBV15,TRBJ2-7,.,TRBD2,CATSGPSGSSYEQYF,TGTGCCACCAGCGGGCCCAGCGGGAGCTCCTACGAGCAGTACTTC
TRBV19,TRBJ1-4,.,.,CATKAFRDSPVEELFF,TGTGCCACTAAAGCCTTTCGGGACTCCCCCGTGGAGGAACTGTTTTTT
TRBV18,TRBJ2-3,.,TRBD2,CASSLGPLAGGRGTDTQYF,TGTGCCAGCTCCCTCGGGCCACTAGCGGGAGGCAGAGGCACAGATACGCAGTATTTT
TRBV5-4,TRBJ2-7,.,.,CASSSRTGYEQYF,TGTGCCAGCAGCTCCCGTACAGGGTACGAGCAGTACTTC
TRBV7-6,TRBJ2-2,.,.,CASSANSRNTGELFF,TGTGCCAGCAGCGCCAACTCGAGGAACACCGGGGAGCTGTTTTTT
TRBV2,TRBJ1-4,many,.,CASLIGGATNEKLFF,TGTGCCAGCCTCATCGGCGGTGCAACTAATGAAAAACTGTTTTTT
TRBV6-1,TRBJ1-4,.,.,CASLRTATNEKLFF,TGTGCCAGCCTACGGACAGCAACTAATGAAAAACTGTTTTTT
TRBV5-1,TRBJ2-3,.,TRBD2,CASSFSGRDTDTQYF,TGCGCCAGCAGCTTCTCAGGGAGGGACACAGATACGCAGTATTTT
TRBV5-1,TRBJ2-2,.,TRBD1,CASSLGQDTGELFF,TGCGCCAGCAGCCTGGGACAGGACACCGGGGAGCTGTTTTTT
TRBV6-5,TRBJ2-7,.,TRBD2,CASRDLEGLGYEQYF,TGTGCCAGCAGGGACCTCGAGGGACTAGGCTACGAGCAGTACTTC
TRBV30,TRBJ1-1,.,TRBD1,CACDRGNTEAFF,TGTGCCTGTGACAGGGGGAACACTGAAGCTTTCTTT
TRBV5-1,TRBJ2-7,few,TRBD1,CASRPRDRAYEQYF,TGCGCCAGCAGGCCGCGGGACAGGGCCTACGAGCAGTACTTC
TRBV7-9,TRBJ1-2,.,.,CASSFPPGLIYGYTF,TGTGCCAGCAGCTTTCCTCCAGGGTTGATCTATGGCTACACCTTC
TRBV6-1,TRBJ2-3,.,TRBD2,CASSEVAGGLTDTQYF,TGTGCCAGCAGTGAAGTGGCGGGAGGGCTCACAGATACGCAGTATTTT
TRBV25-1,TRBJ2-1,.,TRBD1,CASSESGTVGEQFF,TGTGCCAGCAGTGAATCTGGGACAGTGGGTGAGCAGTTCTTC
TRBV7-9,TRBJ2-7,.,TRBD1,CASTQEGQVYEQYF,TGTGCCAGCACCCAGGAGGGACAGGTGTACGAGCAGTACTTC
TRBV6-1,TRBJ2-7,.,.,CASSEALRVYEQYF,TGTGCCAGCAGTGAAGCGCTTCGGGTATATGAGCAGTACTTC
TRBV2,TRBJ2-7,.,TRBD1,CASSGQGIHEQYF,TGTGCCAGCAGCGGACAGGGGATCCACGAGCAGTACTTC
TRBV12-5,TRBJ2-7,.,.,CASGPKGQYEQYF,TGTGCTAGTGGCCCCAAGGGGCAGTACGAGCAGTACTTC